This is a list of T cell receptor beta chains from one sample in a study of CD8 T cells in Susac syndrome. TCRdb used MiXCR to reprocess the immunoSEQ multiplex PCR reads, holding one entry per CDR3 protein. Of 65,000 to 90,000 distinct CDR3 sequences listed, roughly 95% are singletons. The sample taken for sequencing was CD8+ T cells from PBMCs. The source is a human donor with multiple sclerosis. Both conserved end residues are part of each CDR3. The D gene is left open where the match is weak. Clone size appears in some rows only: once, few, many, or a class for an expanded clone.

v_gene: TRBV30; abundance: -; d_gene: -; j_gene: TRBJ1-1; CDR3aa: CAWRPGDTEAFF; CDR3nt: TGTGCCTGGAGACCGGGGGACACTGAAGCTTTCTTT
v_gene: TRBV10-3; abundance: -; d_gene: TRBD1; j_gene: TRBJ2-7; CDR3aa: CAISERTGYEQYF; CDR3nt: TGTGCCATCAGTGAAAGGACAGGCTACGAGCAGTACTTC
v_gene: TRBV7-9; abundance: -; d_gene: -; j_gene: TRBJ2-4; CDR3aa: CASSSTEQLAKNIQYF; CDR3nt: TGTGCCAGCAGCTCAACAGAACAGCTAGCCAAAAACATTCAGTACTTC
v_gene: TRBV5-4; abundance: -; d_gene: -; j_gene: TRBJ2-7; CDR3aa: CASTPGGKEKSYEQYF; CDR3nt: TGTGCCAGCACTCCCGGCGGCAAAGAAAAATCCTACGAGCAGTACTTC
v_gene: TRBV30; abundance: -; d_gene: -; j_gene: TRBJ2-2; CDR3aa: CAWNGDRGENTGELFF; CDR3nt: TGTGCCTGGAACGGGGATCGCGGGGAGAACACCGGGGAGCTGTTTTTT
v_gene: TRBV29-1; abundance: -; d_gene: TRBD1; j_gene: TRBJ2-2; CDR3aa: CSGQGASTGELFF; CDR3nt: TGCAGCGGGCAGGGGGCGAGCACCGGGGAGCTGTTTTTT
v_gene: TRBV29-1; abundance: -; d_gene: -; j_gene: TRBJ2-7; CDR3aa: CSASFSEWHYEQYF; CDR3nt: TGCAGCGCCTCGTTTAGCGAGTGGCACTACGAGCAGTACTTC
v_gene: TRBV5-1; abundance: -; d_gene: TRBD2; j_gene: TRBJ2-7; CDR3aa: CASSLERAGGRSYEQYF; CDR3nt: TGCGCCAGCAGCTTGGAAAGAGCGGGAGGACGATCCTACGAGCAGTACTTC
v_gene: TRBV29-1; abundance: once; d_gene: -; j_gene: TRBJ2-4; CDR3aa: CSVGQSVQYF; CDR3nt: TGCAGCGTTGGCCAGTCTGTTCAGTACTTC
v_gene: TRBV7-9; abundance: -; d_gene: -; j_gene: TRBJ2-2; CDR3aa: CASSPRLETGELFF; CDR3nt: TGTGCCAGCAGCCCCCGACTTGAGACCGGGGAGCTGTTTTTT
v_gene: TRBV29-1; abundance: -; d_gene: TRBD1; j_gene: TRBJ2-2; CDR3aa: CSVEQGAGELFF; CDR3nt: TGCAGCGTTGAACAGGGGGCCGGGGAGCTGTTTTTT
v_gene: TRBV7-2; abundance: -; d_gene: -; j_gene: TRBJ2-7; CDR3aa: CASSLLWGQLYEQYF; CDR3nt: TGTGCCAGCAGCTTATTATGGGGGCAGCTCTACGAGCAGTACTTC
v_gene: TRBV4-1; abundance: -; d_gene: -; j_gene: TRBJ2-7; CDR3aa: CASSQDPAGSSSYEQYF; CDR3nt: TGCGCCAGCAGCCAAGATCCTGCGGGGAGCAGCTCCTACGAGCAGTACTTC
v_gene: TRBV9; abundance: once; d_gene: -; j_gene: TRBJ2-2; CDR3aa: CASSAYGTLNTGELFF; CDR3nt: TGTGCCAGCAGCGCTTACGGGACTTTAAACACCGGGGAGCTGTTTTTT
v_gene: TRBV5-4; abundance: -; d_gene: -; j_gene: TRBJ1-6; CDR3aa: CAKVVRRLGIYNSPLHF; CDR3nt: TGTGCTAAAGTGGTCCGGAGGCTGGGGATCTATAATTCACCCCTCCACTTT
v_gene: TRBV12-3/TRBV12-4; abundance: -; d_gene: -; j_gene: TRBJ2-5; CDR3aa: CASRGFYQETQYF; CDR3nt: TGTGCCAGCAGGGGGTTTTACCAAGAGACCCAGTACTTC
v_gene: TRBV5-1; abundance: -; d_gene: TRBD1; j_gene: TRBJ2-7; CDR3aa: CASSSTGTALYEQYF; CDR3nt: TGCGCCAGCAGTTCAACCGGGACAGCATTATACGAGCAGTACTTC